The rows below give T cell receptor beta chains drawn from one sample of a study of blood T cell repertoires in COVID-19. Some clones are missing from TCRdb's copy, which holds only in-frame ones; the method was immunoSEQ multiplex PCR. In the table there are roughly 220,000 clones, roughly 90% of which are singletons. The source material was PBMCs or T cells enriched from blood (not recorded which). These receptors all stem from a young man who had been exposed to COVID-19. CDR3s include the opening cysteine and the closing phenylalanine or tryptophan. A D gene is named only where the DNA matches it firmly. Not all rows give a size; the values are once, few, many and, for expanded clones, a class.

CDR3 DNA: TGTGCCAGCAGCGTAGGTAGCGGGGGGGCCGGAGATACGCAGTATTTT; CDR3 protein: CASSVGSGGAGDTQYF; V gene: TRBV9; J gene: TRBJ2-3; clone size: .; D gene: TRBD2
CDR3 DNA: TGTGCCAGCAGGGACGACAGGGTGAACTATGGCTACACCTTC; CDR3 protein: CASRDDRVNYGYTF; V gene: TRBV6-5; J gene: TRBJ1-2; clone size: .; D gene: TRBD1
CDR3 DNA: TGTGCCAGCAAGGATGGGGCGAGCTATGGCTACACCTTC; CDR3 protein: CASKDGASYGYTF; V gene: TRBV2; J gene: TRBJ1-2; clone size: .; D gene: .
CDR3 DNA: TGCGCCAGCAGCCAAGATCAGGGCAGGACGAACACCGGGGAGCTGTTTTTT; CDR3 protein: CASSQDQGRTNTGELFF; V gene: TRBV4-1; J gene: TRBJ2-2; clone size: once; D gene: .
CDR3 DNA: TGTGTCAGAAGCTTCCACAGGGTTCCCAACTATGGCTACACCTTC; CDR3 protein: CVRSFHRVPNYGYTF; V gene: TRBV7-5; J gene: TRBJ1-2; clone size: .; D gene: .
CDR3 DNA: TGTGCCAGCAGCCAAAGTAGCGGGGCGAGTAATGAAAAACTGTTTTTT; CDR3 protein: CASSQSSGASNEKLFF; V gene: TRBV3-1/TRBV3-2; J gene: TRBJ1-4; clone size: .; D gene: .
CDR3 DNA: TGCGCCAGCAGCTTACAGGGGGCAGACACTGAAGCTTTCTTT; CDR3 protein: CASSLQGADTEAFF; V gene: TRBV5-1; J gene: TRBJ1-1; clone size: .; D gene: TRBD1
CDR3 DNA: TGTGCCAGCAGCTTAAGAGCTAACTATGGCTACACCTTC; CDR3 protein: CASSLRANYGYTF; V gene: TRBV7-9; J gene: TRBJ1-2; clone size: .; D gene: .
CDR3 DNA: TGTGCCAGCAGCTATAGTGGGGACAGGGCCTACGAGCAGTACTTC; CDR3 protein: CASSYSGDRAYEQYF; V gene: TRBV7-9; J gene: TRBJ2-7; clone size: .; D gene: TRBD1
CDR3 DNA: TGTGCCAGCAGTTCCCGCGGGGGGTGGGCGAACACTGAAGCTTTCTTT; CDR3 protein: CASSSRGGWANTEAFF; V gene: TRBV6-5; J gene: TRBJ1-1; clone size: .; D gene: .
CDR3 DNA: TGTGCCAGCATTTTTTCGGACGAGCAGTACTTC; CDR3 protein: CASIFSDEQYF; V gene: TRBV6-5; J gene: TRBJ2-7; clone size: .; D gene: .
CDR3 DNA: TGTGCCAGCAGCTCGGACAGGACCAATTCACCCCTCCACTTT; CDR3 protein: CASSSDRTNSPLHF; V gene: TRBV5-6; J gene: TRBJ1-6; clone size: .; D gene: TRBD1
CDR3 DNA: TGTGCCATCGGGGCTTCCGGGCCCCAAGAGACCCAGTACTTC; CDR3 protein: CAIGASGPQETQYF; V gene: TRBV10-3; J gene: TRBJ2-5; clone size: .; D gene: .
CDR3 DNA: TGCAGCGCGGGGGAGGGTAGGACACCCCTCCACTTT; CDR3 protein: CSAGEGRTPLHF; V gene: TRBV29-1; J gene: TRBJ1-6; clone size: .; D gene: .
CDR3 DNA: TGTGCCAGTACTACTCGACAGGAGAGAACTGAAGCTTTCTTT; CDR3 protein: CASTTRQERTEAFF; V gene: TRBV19; J gene: TRBJ1-1; clone size: .; D gene: .
CDR3 DNA: TGTGCCTGGATACAGGGTTTGGCAACACGCGGTGGCTACACCTTC; CDR3 protein: CAWIQGLATRGGYTF; V gene: TRBV30; J gene: TRBJ1-2; clone size: .; D gene: .
CDR3 DNA: TGTGCCAGCAGCCCCGTCCGGACTGAAGCTTTCTTT; CDR3 protein: CASSPVRTEAFF; V gene: TRBV12-3/TRBV12-4; J gene: TRBJ1-1; clone size: .; D gene: .
CDR3 DNA: TGTGCCAGCAGCAGGGGCGGGGCTGAAGCTTTCTTT; CDR3 protein: CASSRGGAEAFF; V gene: TRBV3-1/TRBV3-2; J gene: TRBJ1-1; clone size: .; D gene: .
CDR3 DNA: TGTGCCAGCAGTTTTTGGGAGAGCTACGAGCAGTACTTC; CDR3 protein: CASSFWESYEQYF; V gene: TRBV12-3/TRBV12-4; J gene: TRBJ2-7; clone size: .; D gene: .
CDR3 DNA: TGTGCCAGCAGTGCGGGGGGGGCGGATAATGAAAAACTGTTTTTT; CDR3 protein: CASSAGGADNEKLFF; V gene: TRBV28; J gene: TRBJ1-4; clone size: .; D gene: .
CDR3 DNA: TGTGCCAGCAGCACGACGGGGCTAGCGGGCGCTAGCACAGATACGCAGTATTTT; CDR3 protein: CASSTTGLAGASTDTQYF; V gene: TRBV11-2; J gene: TRBJ2-3; clone size: .; D gene: TRBD2
CDR3 DNA: TGCGCCAGCAGGGTGGATGCTAGCGGCTACTACGAGCAGTACTTC; CDR3 protein: CASRVDASGYYEQYF; V gene: TRBV5-1; J gene: TRBJ2-7; clone size: once; D gene: TRBD2
CDR3 DNA: TGCAGCGTTGAAGATCCGCGGAGCGAGCAGTACTTC; CDR3 protein: CSVEDPRSEQYF; V gene: TRBV29-1; J gene: TRBJ2-7; clone size: .; D gene: .
CDR3 DNA: TGTGCCTGGTCTGTGACACTGAACACTGAAGCTTTCTTT; CDR3 protein: CAWSVTLNTEAFF; V gene: TRBV30; J gene: TRBJ1-1; clone size: .; D gene: .
CDR3 DNA: TGTGCCAGCAGCTTTGGGCCGAACACCGGGGAGCTGTTTTTT; CDR3 protein: CASSFGPNTGELFF; V gene: TRBV5-5; J gene: TRBJ2-2; clone size: few; D gene: .
CDR3 DNA: TGTGCCAGCAGTGAGGGACAGGGGGTTGAAGCTTTCTTT; CDR3 protein: CASSEGQGVEAFF; V gene: TRBV12-3/TRBV12-4; J gene: TRBJ1-1; clone size: .; D gene: TRBD1
CDR3 DNA: TGTGCCAGCAGCCTCGCGGGGGGTAGTGAGACCCAGTACTTC; CDR3 protein: CASSLAGGSETQYF; V gene: TRBV3-1/TRBV3-2; J gene: TRBJ2-5; clone size: .; D gene: TRBD2
CDR3 DNA: TGCGCCAGCAGCCAAGATGGGACTAGCGGGGGGCGGAACGAGCAGTACTTC; CDR3 protein: CASSQDGTSGGRNEQYF; V gene: TRBV4-1; J gene: TRBJ2-7; clone size: .; D gene: TRBD2
CDR3 DNA: TGTGCCAGCAGCCAAGGACAGGGACCCTACAATGAGCAGTTCTTC; CDR3 protein: CASSQGQGPYNEQFF; V gene: TRBV7-2; J gene: TRBJ2-1; clone size: .; D gene: TRBD1
CDR3 DNA: TGCGCCAGCAGCCAAGATTCTAGCGGGGGGTACCAAGAGACCCAGTACTTC; CDR3 protein: CASSQDSSGGYQETQYF; V gene: TRBV4-1; J gene: TRBJ2-5; clone size: .; D gene: TRBD2
CDR3 DNA: TGTGCCAGCATTATCACAGATACGCAGTATTTT; CDR3 protein: CASIITDTQYF; V gene: TRBV2; J gene: TRBJ2-3; clone size: .; D gene: .
CDR3 DNA: TGTGCCAGCAGCGTAGCAGGGGAAACTGAAGCTTTCTTT; CDR3 protein: CASSVAGETEAFF; V gene: TRBV9; J gene: TRBJ1-1; clone size: .; D gene: .
CDR3 DNA: TGCGCCAGCAGCCAAACAGCGGATGAGCAGTTCTTC; CDR3 protein: CASSQTADEQFF; V gene: TRBV5-1; J gene: TRBJ2-1; clone size: .; D gene: .
CDR3 DNA: TGTGCCAGTAGTATTGGGCAGGGTCCGAGGTTAGGAGCTTTCTTT; CDR3 protein: CASSIGQGPRLGAFF; V gene: TRBV19; J gene: TRBJ1-1; clone size: .; D gene: .
CDR3 DNA: TGTGCCAGCAGCTTAAGTTTAACAGGGGGCACTGAAGCTTTCTTT; CDR3 protein: CASSLSLTGGTEAFF; V gene: TRBV7-2; J gene: TRBJ1-1; clone size: .; D gene: TRBD1
CDR3 DNA: TGTGCCAGCAGCTTATCTCCCTACGAGCAGTACTTC; CDR3 protein: CASSLSPYEQYF; V gene: TRBV7-9; J gene: TRBJ2-7; clone size: .; D gene: .
CDR3 DNA: TGTGCCAGCAGCGTAGGGGACAGGGAAGCTTTCTTT; CDR3 protein: CASSVGDREAFF; V gene: TRBV9; J gene: TRBJ1-1; clone size: .; D gene: TRBD1
CDR3 DNA: TGTGCCAGCAGTGAATTCACTTTCGGAGGCCCCACCGGGGAGCTGTTTTTT; CDR3 protein: CASSEFTFGGPTGELFF; V gene: TRBV25-1; J gene: TRBJ2-2; clone size: once; D gene: .
CDR3 DNA: TGTGCCAGCAGCCAAAGGGGACAGGGCTATAATTCACCCCTCCACTTT; CDR3 protein: CASSQRGQGYNSPLHF; V gene: TRBV3-1/TRBV3-2; J gene: TRBJ1-6; clone size: once; D gene: TRBD1
CDR3 DNA: TGTGCCAGCGGGTTATGGGGGGGAAGATATGGCTACACCTTC; CDR3 protein: CASGLWGGRYGYTF; V gene: TRBV27; J gene: TRBJ1-2; clone size: .; D gene: .
CDR3 DNA: TGTGCCAGCAGCCAAGAGAGACGGGATCCGAGGCAGCCCCAGCATTTT; CDR3 protein: CASSQERRDPRQPQHF; V gene: TRBV3-1/TRBV3-2; J gene: TRBJ1-5; clone size: once; D gene: .
CDR3 DNA: TGTGCCAGCAGTGGGACTGACGCTAACTATGGCTACACCTTC; CDR3 protein: CASSGTDANYGYTF; V gene: TRBV7-9; J gene: TRBJ1-2; clone size: .; D gene: .
CDR3 DNA: TGCGCCAGCAGCTTGGACCCTGCGGGGGATCAGCCCCAGCATTTT; CDR3 protein: CASSLDPAGDQPQHF; V gene: TRBV5-1; J gene: TRBJ1-5; clone size: .; D gene: .
CDR3 DNA: TGTGCCAGCAGACTAGCGGGGTACAATGAGCAGTTCTTC; CDR3 protein: CASRLAGYNEQFF; V gene: TRBV6-5; J gene: TRBJ2-1; clone size: .; D gene: TRBD2